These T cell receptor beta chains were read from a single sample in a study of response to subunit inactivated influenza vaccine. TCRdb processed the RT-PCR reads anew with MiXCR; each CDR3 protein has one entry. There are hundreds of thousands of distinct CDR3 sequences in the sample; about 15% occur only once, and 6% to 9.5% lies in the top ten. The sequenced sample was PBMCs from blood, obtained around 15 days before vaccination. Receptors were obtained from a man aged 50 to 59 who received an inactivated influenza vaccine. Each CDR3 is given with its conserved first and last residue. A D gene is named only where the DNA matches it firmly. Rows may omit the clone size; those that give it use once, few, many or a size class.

TGTGCCAGCAACAGGGTAGGGACTGAAGCTTTCTTT	CASNRVGTEAFF	few	NA	TRBV2	TRBJ1-1
TGTGCCAGCTCACCGGGCAGGGGCAATGAGCAGTTCTTC	CASSPGRGNEQFF	few	NA	TRBV18	TRBJ2-1
TGCGCCAGCAGCCTTTTGACAGGGTCCTACGAGCAGTACTTC	CASSLLTGSYEQYF	many	TRBD1	TRBV5-1	TRBJ2-7
TGTGCCAGCAGCTTAAGAAATAGCGGGTTGAGCTCCTACAATGAGCAGTTCTTC	CASSLRNSGLSSYNEQFF	NA	TRBD2	TRBV11-2	TRBJ2-1
TGTGCCAGCAGCTTTAACCGGGGGCCTTCCTACGAGCAGTACTTC	CASSFNRGPSYEQYF	NA	NA	TRBV11-3	TRBJ2-7
TGTGCCAGCAGCCAAGGACACCTGATAGCCAAAAACATTCAGTACTTC	CASSQGHLIAKNIQYF	few	NA	TRBV14	TRBJ2-4
TGTGCCAGCAGGCCCACAGGGAGGGGCCCCAATGAGCAGTTCTTC	CASRPTGRGPNEQFF	few	NA	TRBV6-1	TRBJ2-1
TGCGCCAGCAGCCAAGATTGGGGAGACACAGATACGCAGTATTTT	CASSQDWGDTDTQYF	few	NA	TRBV4-3	TRBJ2-3
TGTGCCAGCAGTTGGGACAGGGGTCGGGAGCAGTACTTC	CASSWDRGREQYF	few	TRBD1	TRBV12-3/TRBV12-4	TRBJ2-7
TGCAGTGCTTCCCCCGGACACCTTAGCAATCAGCCCCAGCATTTT	CSASPGHLSNQPQHF	NA	NA	TRBV20-1	TRBJ1-5
TGTGCCAGCAGCCCAGACCCCAATGAGCAGTTCTTC	CASSPDPNEQFF	NA	NA	TRBV7-8	TRBJ2-1
TGCGACAGCAGCCAAGGACTAGTGACAGGGTATGGCTACACCTTC	CDSSQGLVTGYGYTF	NA	TRBD1	TRBV4-1	TRBJ1-2
TGTGCCAGCAGTTTATCCCAGGGAACCACCGGGGAGCTGTTTTTT	CASSLSQGTTGELFF	NA	NA	TRBV12-3/TRBV12-4	TRBJ2-2
TGTGCCAGCAGTGCCCGGGACCGACGGTCTGGAAACACCATATATTTT	CASSARDRRSGNTIYF	NA	NA	TRBV2	TRBJ1-3
TGCGCCAGCAGCCAAGAATCCGGGACAGAAAACCGCTCTGGAAACACCATATATTTT	CASSQESGTENRSGNTIYF	NA	TRBD1	TRBV4-1	TRBJ1-3
TGCGCCAGCAGCGACGGCCGCTCTGGAAACACCATATATTTT	CASSDGRSGNTIYF	NA	NA	TRBV5-1	TRBJ1-3
TGTGCCAGCAGTGTCTCGGGACTAGCGGGAGGAAATGAGCAGTTCTTC	CASSVSGLAGGNEQFF	few	TRBD2	TRBV6-1	TRBJ2-1
TGTGCCAGCAGCTTGACCAGGGACATCTACAATGAGCAGTTCTTC	CASSLTRDIYNEQFF	few	NA	TRBV5-5	TRBJ2-1
TGTGCCAGCAGCGTAGCAGGTAGCGGGAGAAATGAGCAGTTCTTC	CASSVAGSGRNEQFF	few	TRBD2	TRBV9	TRBJ2-1
TGTGCCTGGAGTACGGGGGCTGGGTATGGCTACACCTTC	CAWSTGAGYGYTF	few	NA	TRBV30	TRBJ1-2
TGTGCCAGCAGTGAAAAGGCTAGCGGGGTTACCGGGGAGCTGTTTTTT	CASSEKASGVTGELFF	NA	TRBD2	TRBV6-4	TRBJ2-2
TGTGCCAGCAGCCCGACGTCGGTTGACACCATATATTTT	CASSPTSVDTIYF	NA	NA	TRBV16	TRBJ1-3
TGCGCCAGCAGCTTGTGGGAGGGGAGTAATTCACCCCTCCACTTT	CASSLWEGSNSPLHF	NA	NA	TRBV5-1	TRBJ1-6
TGTGCCAGCAGCTTAGGTCTTCGGCGGGGATCTTCCTCCTACAATGAGCAGTTCTTC	CASSLGLRRGSSSYNEQFF	NA	NA	TRBV11-2	TRBJ2-1
TGTGCCAGCAGCCCCAGGGCGGGGATAGGGGAATCGTACCTTCAGTACTTC	CASSPRAGIGESYLQYF	NA	NA	TRBV12-3/TRBV12-4	TRBJ2-4
TGTGCCAGCAGCTATAGCGGGGGGGCCGGGGATACGCAGTATTTT	CASSYSGGAGDTQYF	few	TRBD2	TRBV5-6	TRBJ2-3
TGTGCCAGCAGCCTCCGAGCGGGAGGCTCCACAGATACGCAGTATTTT	CASSLRAGGSTDTQYF	few	TRBD2	TRBV14	TRBJ2-3
TGTGCCACCAGCAGAGATCCAAAGCAGCCCCAGCATTTT	CATSRDPKQPQHF	few	NA	TRBV15	TRBJ1-5
TGCAGTGCGCATGGACGGAACTATGGCTACACCTTC	CSAHGRNYGYTF	NA	NA	TRBV20-1	TRBJ1-2
TGTGCCAGCAGCGGGGGCGGTAGTTCGGGCACCGGGGAGCTGTTTTTT	CASSGGGSSGTGELFF	few	NA	TRBV9	TRBJ2-2
TGTGCCAGCAGCCAGGCTTGGGAGACCCAGTACTTC	CASSQAWETQYF	few	NA	TRBV12-3/TRBV12-4	TRBJ2-5
TGCAGTGCTAGCGAAGGACTAGCGGGAGGGGAGCAGTACTTC	CSASEGLAGGEQYF	NA	TRBD2	TRBV20-1	TRBJ2-7
TGTGCCAGCAGTTTCCAAACTGGCTACGAGCAGTACTTC	CASSFQTGYEQYF	few	NA	TRBV27	TRBJ2-7
TGTGCCAGCAGCTTAGTTGTGGGGGGACCCCAAGAGACCCAGTACTTC	CASSLVVGGPQETQYF	NA	NA	TRBV7-2	TRBJ2-5
TGCGCCAGCAGCTTGGGTCCCGGGGGCCAGTTAGGATCCTACGAGCAGTACTTC	CASSLGPGGQLGSYEQYF	few	NA	TRBV5-1	TRBJ2-7
TGTGCCAGCAGCAAGGGGACTAGCGGGAGGGGTCCGGAAGAGACCCAGTACTTC	CASSKGTSGRGPEETQYF	NA	NA	TRBV21-1	TRBJ2-5
TGTGCCAGCAGGGATCCTGTGGCCAAAAACATTCAGTACTTC	CASRDPVAKNIQYF	few	NA	TRBV27	TRBJ2-4
TGTGCCAGCAGTCCCGGATTGACAGGGAATCAGCCCCAGCATTTT	CASSPGLTGNQPQHF	few	TRBD1	TRBV12-3/TRBV12-4	TRBJ1-5
TGTGCCAGCAGCTTAGTCCTGCGGGGGGGGAGCACAGATACGCAGTATTTT	CASSLVLRGGSTDTQYF	few	TRBD2	TRBV11-2	TRBJ2-3
TGTGCCAGCAGCGCCCGGGACAGGGGTCCCGGGGAGCTGTTTTTT	CASSARDRGPGELFF	few	TRBD1	TRBV5-8	TRBJ2-2
TGCAGTGCTAGAAAGGGACAGGGGGCTTATGAGCAGTACTTC	CSARKGQGAYEQYF	few	TRBD1	TRBV20-1	TRBJ2-7
TGTGCCACAGCGGACTATCTTAGGTCGAATGAGCAGTTCTTC	CATADYLRSNEQFF	few	NA	TRBV6-2/TRBV6-3	TRBJ2-1
TGTGCCAGCAGCTTAGGGGGCGCGGGGGGGTTCTACGAGCAGTACTTC	CASSLGGAGGFYEQYF	few	TRBD2	TRBV7-8	TRBJ2-7
TGTGCCAGCAGTTTAGGGCTCAATCATGAAAAACTGTTTTTT	CASSLGLNHEKLFF	many	NA	TRBV27	TRBJ1-4
TGTGCCAGCAGCTTAGTAGCGGGAGTTGGTAATGAGCAGTTCTTC	CASSLVAGVGNEQFF	many	TRBD2	TRBV7-2	TRBJ2-1
TGCAGTGCAACGACTAGCGCTAACACCGGGGAGCTGTTTTTT	CSATTSANTGELFF	many	TRBD2	TRBV20-1	TRBJ2-2
TGTGCCAGCAGCGGCCGGGACGGCATTTATGGCTACTCCTTC	CASSGRDGIYGYSF	NA	NA	TRBV7-2	TRBJ1-2
TGTGCCAGCAGCTTAGTGTCAGGGGAGTGGGATACGCAGTATTTT	CASSLVSGEWDTQYF	NA	NA	TRBV7-8	TRBJ2-3
TGTGCCAGCAGTTACCAAAGGGTCACCCTCCACTTT	CASSYQRVTLHF	NA	NA	TRBV7-9	TRBJ1-6
TGTGCCAGCAGTTTAAATAGGGCAGGGGGCGATGAGCAGTTCTTC	CASSLNRAGGDEQFF	NA	TRBD1	TRBV12-3/TRBV12-4	TRBJ2-1
TGTGCCAGCAGCCTTCCGGGACAGAATAATTCACCCCTCCACTTT	CASSLPGQNNSPLHF	few	TRBD1	TRBV28	TRBJ1-6
TGCAGCGGAGGTAGCAGGTCCAGGGATGAGCAGTTCTTC	CSGGSRSRDEQFF	many	NA	TRBV29-1	TRBJ2-1
TGTGCCAGCAGCTTTTCCGGGACTAGCGGGGTCAATGAGCAGTTCTTC	CASSFSGTSGVNEQFF	few	TRBD2	TRBV11-3	TRBJ2-1
TGTGCCAGCAATGTAGGGGGGGGGCCCGATACGCAGTATTTT	CASNVGGGPDTQYF	many	NA	TRBV12-3/TRBV12-4	TRBJ2-3
TGTGCCAGCAGCGGAGCCGGCGAGCAGTACTTC	CASSGAGEQYF	NA	NA	TRBV7-9	TRBJ2-7
TGTGCCAGCAGCTCCCGGCTAGCGGGAGTATTAGGAGATACGCAGTATTTT	CASSSRLAGVLGDTQYF	many	TRBD2	TRBV9	TRBJ2-3
TGCGCCAGCAGCATGGACAGGGGGAACGCTTTCTTT	CASSMDRGNAFF	few	TRBD1	TRBV4-1	TRBJ1-1
TGTGCCAGTAGTCGATGGGGGACAGAGAGCTCCTACGAGCAGTACTTC	CASSRWGTESSYEQYF	few	TRBD1	TRBV19	TRBJ2-7